This T cell receptor (beta chain) was obtained from a study of graft-versus-host responses after intestinal transplantation. The method was immunoSEQ multiplex PCR; TCRdb's version includes in-frame clones alone and lacks a portion of them. The sample contains about 150,000 clones, 85% to 95% of which appear only once. Notes on this clone: Its antigen is currently unknown.

The V end was cut by 1 base, the J end by 3 bases, with 7 bases between. The CDR3 covers 15 residues. CDR1 is MGHRA and CDR2 is YSYEKL in the germline V gene. The chain combines TRBV4-1 with TRBJ1-6; tentative D call: TRBD1 (5 bases). The TCR was taken from a human donor who received an intestinal transplant. Sequencing was performed on unstimulated CD4+ T cells sorted from spleen or lymph node cells, taken before intestinal transplant. CDR3 loop: CASSQGGGYNSPLHF. The CDR3 DNA sequence: TGCGCCAGCAGCCAAGGGGGGGGCTATAATTCACCCCTCCACTTT.